This T cell receptor (beta chain) is from a study of identical twins. Study-wide results and limits: Within twin pairs, the out-of-frame alpha sequences they shared showed excess low generation probability. Without tracking the same donors, conclusions rested on cross-sectional statistical analysis.

In regard to this clonotype: Its cognate antigen is unknown.

TCRdb redid the calling of the 5' RACE reads with MiXCR, one entry per CDR3 protein. This sample has 1.5 million to 2 million distinct CDR3 sequences; about 30% occur once, and the top ten carry less than 0.35%. With 3 bases removed from V and 2 bases from J, the gap between germline ends came to 10 bases. Germline CDR1 and CDR2: SGHVS and FQNEAQ. This CDR3 region has 14 residues. J is TRBJ2-5 and V is TRBV7-8; possibly TRBD2 for D (5 bases). Material for sequencing was cord blood. This sequence originates from a newborn girl in good health. The CDR3 DNA is TGTGCCAGCAGCTTTAGCGAGACTCAAGAGACCCAGTACTTC. Translated: CASSFSETQETQYF.